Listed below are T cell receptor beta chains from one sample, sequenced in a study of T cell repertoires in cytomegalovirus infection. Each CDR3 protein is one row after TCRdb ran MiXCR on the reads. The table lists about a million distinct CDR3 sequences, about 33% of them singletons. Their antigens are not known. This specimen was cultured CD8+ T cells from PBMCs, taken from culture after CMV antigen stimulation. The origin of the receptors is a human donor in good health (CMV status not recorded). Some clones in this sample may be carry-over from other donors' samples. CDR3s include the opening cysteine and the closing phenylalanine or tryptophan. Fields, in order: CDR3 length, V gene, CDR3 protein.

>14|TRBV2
CASSDVGESDEQYF
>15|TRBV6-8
CASSPLDRNTGELFF
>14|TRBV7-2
CASSLNGGVEKLFF
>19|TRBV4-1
CASSQDSSWVAGDTDTQYF
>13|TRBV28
CASSYRGQTEAFF
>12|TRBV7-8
CASTQGSDTQYF
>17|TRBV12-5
CASGFSHTQGPHEGYTF
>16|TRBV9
CASSVYGGQSTDTQYF
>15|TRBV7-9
CASSHTGRPEGGYTF
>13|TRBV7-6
CASSSRDNYEQYF
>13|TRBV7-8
CASSFGTTDTQYF
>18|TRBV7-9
CASSFPAASGGLYNEQFF
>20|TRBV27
CASSLPSGTSGGPSTDTQYF
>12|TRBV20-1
CSAETSVTEAFF
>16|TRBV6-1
CASRNRDRGRGQPQHF
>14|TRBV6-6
CASRERGGRDEQFF
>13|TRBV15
CATSSDVNQPQHF
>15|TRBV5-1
CASSLASKDYNEQFF
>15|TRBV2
CASIYPLRDSYEQYF
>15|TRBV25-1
CASSERSTSTDTQYF
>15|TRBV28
CASSYRTGSNYGYTF
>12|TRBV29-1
CSVEQSKNIQYF
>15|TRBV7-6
CASSVGHPGTGELFF
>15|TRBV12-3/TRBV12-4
CASNTGTGYGETQYF
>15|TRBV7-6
CASSSILTGNTEAFF
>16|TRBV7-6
CASSLGTERGYNEQFF